This T cell receptor beta chain was sequenced during a study of T cell responses to AZD1222 COVID-19 vaccine. Whole-study results and caveats: Reportedly, close to half of spike-specific TCRs are directed against unmutated variant regions. It should be noted that donors were predominantly white British and more often female, and clonal diversity was possibly underestimated.

The CDR3 is made up of 15 amino acids. Germline CDR1 SGHRS, CDR2 YFSETQ. V shed 1 base and J 3 bases; nucleotides not matched to a gene: 2. For this clone: Its target is unknown.

The table came from immunoSEQ multiplex PCR; TCRdb's copy has only in-frame clones and leaves some out. Altogether some 130,000 clones are present, roughly 91% being singletons, with the ten largest covering around 7.1%. The sequence came from an adult who received the AZD1222 COVID-19 vaccine. The chain carries TRBV5-1 and TRBJ1-4; 8 nucleotides match TRBD1. Sample: peripheral blood, taken 28 days after the second AZD1222 dose. The CDR3 DNA follows: TGCGCCAGCAGCTTGTCGGGACAGGCTAATGAAAAACTGTTTTTT. It encodes CASSLSGQANEKLFF.